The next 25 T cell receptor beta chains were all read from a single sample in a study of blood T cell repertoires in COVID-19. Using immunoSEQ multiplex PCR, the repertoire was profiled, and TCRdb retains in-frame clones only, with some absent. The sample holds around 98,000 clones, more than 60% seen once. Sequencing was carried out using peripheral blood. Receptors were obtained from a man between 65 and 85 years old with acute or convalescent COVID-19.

The CDR3 here is CSVRRSSYEQYF. Here the CDR3 DNA reads TGCAGCGTGCGGCGTAGCTCCTACGAGCAGTACTTC. V gene TRBV29-1 combines with J gene TRBJ2-7; D remains unclear. Germline V gene sequence: CDR1 SQVTM, CDR2 ANQGSEA. CDR3 length equals 12 residues. Trimming shortened V by 6 bases and J by 0 bases, and 9 bases separated the two germline ends.

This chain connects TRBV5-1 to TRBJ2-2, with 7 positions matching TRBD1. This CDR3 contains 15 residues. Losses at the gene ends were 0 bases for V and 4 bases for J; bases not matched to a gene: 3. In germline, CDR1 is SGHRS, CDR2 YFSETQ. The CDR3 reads CASSLGAGGTGELFF. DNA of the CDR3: TGCGCCAGCAGCTTGGGGGCAGGGGGCACCGGGGAGCTGTTTTTT.

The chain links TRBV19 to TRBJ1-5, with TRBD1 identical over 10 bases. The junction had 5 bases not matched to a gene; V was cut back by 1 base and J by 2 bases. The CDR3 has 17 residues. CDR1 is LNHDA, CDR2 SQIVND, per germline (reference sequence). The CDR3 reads CASSIGRTGGRNQPQHF. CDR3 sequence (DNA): TGTGCCAGTAGTATAGGAAGGACAGGGGGTCGCAATCAGCCCCAGCATTTT.

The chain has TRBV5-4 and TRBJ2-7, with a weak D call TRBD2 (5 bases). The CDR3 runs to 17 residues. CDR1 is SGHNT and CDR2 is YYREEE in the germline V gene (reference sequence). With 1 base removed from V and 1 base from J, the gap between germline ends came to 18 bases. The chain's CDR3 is CASSLIGALASSYEQYF. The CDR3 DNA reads TGTGCCAGCAGCTTGATTGGAGCGCTAGCTTCGTCCTACGAGCAGTACTTC.

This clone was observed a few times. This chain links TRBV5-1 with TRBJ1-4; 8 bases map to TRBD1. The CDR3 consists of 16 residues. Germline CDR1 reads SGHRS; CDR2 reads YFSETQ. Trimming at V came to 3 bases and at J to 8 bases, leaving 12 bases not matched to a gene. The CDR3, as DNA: TGCGCCAGCAGCTCCCTAGGGACAGGAGGCCCCGAAAAACTGTTTTTT. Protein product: CASSSLGTGGPEKLFF.

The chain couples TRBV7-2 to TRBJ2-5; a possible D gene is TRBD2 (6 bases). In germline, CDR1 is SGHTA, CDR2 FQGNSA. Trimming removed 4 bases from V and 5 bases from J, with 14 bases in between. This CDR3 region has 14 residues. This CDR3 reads CASSSQRGEETQYF. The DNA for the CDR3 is TGTGCCAGCAGCTCACAGCGCGGGGAGGAGACCCAGTACTTC.

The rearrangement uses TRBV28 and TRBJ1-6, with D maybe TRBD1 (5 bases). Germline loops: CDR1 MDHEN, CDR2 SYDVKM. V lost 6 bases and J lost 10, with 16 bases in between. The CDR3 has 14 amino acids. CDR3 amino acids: CASRPGSGGSPLHF. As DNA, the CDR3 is TGTGCCAGCAGACCAGGATCGGGGGGATCACCCCTCCACTTT.

CDR3 amino acids: CASSLFPGAKRRGSYEQYF. CDR3 nucleotides: TGTGCCAGCAGCTTATTTCCAGGGGCCAAGCGAAGGGGATCCTACGAGCAGTACTTC. The gene calls are TRBV7-2 and TRBJ2-7; TRBD1 is a possible D gene (6 bases). Germline values: CDR1 SGHTA, CDR2 FQGNSA. The CDR3 contains 19 residues. V lost 2 bases to trimming and J lost 1 base, with 24 bases between them.

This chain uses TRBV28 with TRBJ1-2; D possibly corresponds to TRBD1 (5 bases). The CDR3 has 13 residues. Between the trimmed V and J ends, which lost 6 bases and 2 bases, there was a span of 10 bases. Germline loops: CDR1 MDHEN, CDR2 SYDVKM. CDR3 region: CASREQENYGYTF. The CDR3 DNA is TGTGCCAGCAGGGAACAGGAGAACTATGGCTACACCTTC.

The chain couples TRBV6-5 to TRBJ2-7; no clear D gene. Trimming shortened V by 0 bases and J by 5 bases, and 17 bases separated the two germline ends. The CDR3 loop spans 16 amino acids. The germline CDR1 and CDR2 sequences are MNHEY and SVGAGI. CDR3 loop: CASSYSRQPSSHEQYF. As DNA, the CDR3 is TGTGCCAGCAGTTACTCGAGGCAGCCTTCCAGCCACGAGCAGTACTTC.

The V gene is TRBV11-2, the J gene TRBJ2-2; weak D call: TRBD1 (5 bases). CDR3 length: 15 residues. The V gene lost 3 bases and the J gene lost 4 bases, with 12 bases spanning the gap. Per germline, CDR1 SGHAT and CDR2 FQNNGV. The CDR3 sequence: CASSFSRATTGELFF. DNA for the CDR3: TGTGCCAGCAGCTTTTCCAGGGCCACCACCGGGGAGCTGTTTTTT.

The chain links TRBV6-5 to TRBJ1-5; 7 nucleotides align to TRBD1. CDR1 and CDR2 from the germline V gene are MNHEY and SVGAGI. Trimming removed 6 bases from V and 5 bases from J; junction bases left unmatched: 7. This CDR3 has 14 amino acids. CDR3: CASRARDSDQPQHF. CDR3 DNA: TGTGCCAGCAGGGCCCGGGACAGTGATCAGCCCCAGCATTTT.

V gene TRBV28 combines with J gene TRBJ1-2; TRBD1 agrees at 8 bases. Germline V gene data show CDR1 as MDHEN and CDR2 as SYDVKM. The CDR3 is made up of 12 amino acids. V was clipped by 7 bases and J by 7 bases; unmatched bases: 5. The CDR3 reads CASISGGSGYTF. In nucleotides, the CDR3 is TGTGCCAGCATCTCAGGGGGCTCTGGCTACACCTTC.

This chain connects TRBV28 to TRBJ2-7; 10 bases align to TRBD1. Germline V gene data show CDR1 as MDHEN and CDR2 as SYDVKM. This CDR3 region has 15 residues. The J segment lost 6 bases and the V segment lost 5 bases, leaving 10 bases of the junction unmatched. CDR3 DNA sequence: TGTGCCAGCAGTCTTCCGACAGGGGGCTCGGGCGAGCAGTACTTC. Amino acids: CASSLPTGGSGEQYF.

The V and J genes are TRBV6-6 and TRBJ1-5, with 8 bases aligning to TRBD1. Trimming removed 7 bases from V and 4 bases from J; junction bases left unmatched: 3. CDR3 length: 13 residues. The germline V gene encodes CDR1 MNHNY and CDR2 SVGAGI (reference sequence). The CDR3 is CASINRGNQPQHF. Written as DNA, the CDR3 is TGTGCCAGCATCAACAGGGGGAATCAGCCCCAGCATTTT.

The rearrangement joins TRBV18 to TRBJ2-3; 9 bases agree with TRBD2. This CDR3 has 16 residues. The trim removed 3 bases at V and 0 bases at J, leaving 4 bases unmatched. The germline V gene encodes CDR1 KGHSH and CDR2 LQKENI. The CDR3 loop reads CASSPTSGTSTDTQYF. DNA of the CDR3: TGTGCCAGCTCACCGACTAGCGGAACTAGCACAGATACGCAGTATTTT.

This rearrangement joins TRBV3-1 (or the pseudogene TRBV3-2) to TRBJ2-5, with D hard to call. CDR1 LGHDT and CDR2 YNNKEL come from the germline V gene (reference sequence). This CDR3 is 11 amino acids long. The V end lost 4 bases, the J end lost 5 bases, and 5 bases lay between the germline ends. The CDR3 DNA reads TGTGCCAGCAGCCGTTCGGAGACCCAGTACTTC. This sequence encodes CASSRSETQYF.

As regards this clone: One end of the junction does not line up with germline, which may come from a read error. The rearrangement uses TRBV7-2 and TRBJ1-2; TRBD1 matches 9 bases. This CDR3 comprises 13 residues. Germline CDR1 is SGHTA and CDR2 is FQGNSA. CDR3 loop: CASSLSPGTGTGF. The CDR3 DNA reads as TGTGCCAGCAGCCTCAGTCCCGGGACAGGGACCGGCTTC.

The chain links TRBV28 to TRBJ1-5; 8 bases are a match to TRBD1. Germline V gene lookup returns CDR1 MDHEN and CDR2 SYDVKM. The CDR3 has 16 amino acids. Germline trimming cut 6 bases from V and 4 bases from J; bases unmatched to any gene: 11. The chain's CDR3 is CASSSGQVIGNQPQHF. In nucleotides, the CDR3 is TGTGCCAGCAGCTCGGGACAGGTAATAGGAAATCAGCCCCAGCATTTT.

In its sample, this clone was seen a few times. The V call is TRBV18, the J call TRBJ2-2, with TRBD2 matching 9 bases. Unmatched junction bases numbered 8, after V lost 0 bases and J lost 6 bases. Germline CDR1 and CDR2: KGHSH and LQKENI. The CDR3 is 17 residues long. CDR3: CASSPPHAGGPAGELFF. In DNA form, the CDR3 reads TGTGCCAGCTCACCACCCCACGCGGGAGGGCCGGCCGGGGAGCTGTTTTTT.

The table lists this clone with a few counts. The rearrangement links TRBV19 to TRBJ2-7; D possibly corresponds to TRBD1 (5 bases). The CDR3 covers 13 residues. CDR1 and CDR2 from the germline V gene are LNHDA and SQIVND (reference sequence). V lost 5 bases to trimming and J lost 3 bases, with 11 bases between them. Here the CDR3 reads CASSPGKDYEQYF. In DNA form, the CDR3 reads TGTGCCAGTAGTCCAGGGAAAGACTACGAGCAGTACTTC.

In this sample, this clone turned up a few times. This CDR3 is CASSPVTAGAYEQYF. CDR3 DNA: TGTGCCAGCAGCCCAGTAACGGCAGGTGCATACGAGCAGTACTTC. The chain links TRBV7-9 to TRBJ2-7; no firm D call. Germline CDR1 and CDR2: SEHNR and FQNEAQ (reference sequence). Trimming cost V 5 bases and J 4 bases, with 18 bases left between them. This CDR3 has 15 amino acids.

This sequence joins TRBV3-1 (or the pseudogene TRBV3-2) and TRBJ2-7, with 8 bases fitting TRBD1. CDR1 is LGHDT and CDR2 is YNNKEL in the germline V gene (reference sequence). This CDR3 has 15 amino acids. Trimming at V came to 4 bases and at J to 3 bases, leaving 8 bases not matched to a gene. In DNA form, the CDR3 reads TGTGCCAGCAGCCCCGGAGGACAGGGATACTACGAGCAGTACTTC. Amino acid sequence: CASSPGGQGYYEQYF.

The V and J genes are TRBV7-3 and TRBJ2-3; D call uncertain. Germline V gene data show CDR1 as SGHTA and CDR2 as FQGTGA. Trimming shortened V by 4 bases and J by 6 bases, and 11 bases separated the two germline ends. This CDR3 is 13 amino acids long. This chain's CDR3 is CASSSSLRDTQYF. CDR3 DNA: TGTGCCAGCAGCTCGTCACTTCGGGATACGCAGTATTTT.

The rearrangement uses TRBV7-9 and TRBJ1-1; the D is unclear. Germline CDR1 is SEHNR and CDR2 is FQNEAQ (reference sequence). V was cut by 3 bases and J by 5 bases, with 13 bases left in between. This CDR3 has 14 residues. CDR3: CASSFAGVQTEAFF. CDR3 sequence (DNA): TGTGCCAGCAGCTTTGCCGGGGTACAAACTGAAGCTTTCTTT.